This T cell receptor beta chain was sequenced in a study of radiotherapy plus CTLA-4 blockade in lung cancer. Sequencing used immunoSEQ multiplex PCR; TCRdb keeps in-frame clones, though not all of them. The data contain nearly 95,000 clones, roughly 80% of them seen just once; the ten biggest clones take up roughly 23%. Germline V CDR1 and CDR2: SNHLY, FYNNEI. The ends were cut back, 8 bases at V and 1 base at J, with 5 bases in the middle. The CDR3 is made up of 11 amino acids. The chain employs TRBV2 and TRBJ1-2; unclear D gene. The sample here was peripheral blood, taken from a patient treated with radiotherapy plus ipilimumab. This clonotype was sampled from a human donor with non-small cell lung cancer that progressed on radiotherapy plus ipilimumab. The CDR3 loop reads CASELNYGYTF. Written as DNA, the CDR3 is TGTGCCAGCGAACTTAACTATGGCTACACCTTC.